These 11 T cell receptor beta chains came from one sample sequenced in a study of resident and recirculating memory T cells in vitiligo. Clones were read by immunoSEQ multiplex PCR, and TCRdb kept only the in-frame ones, dropping some. The sample has tens of thousands of clones, roughly nine tenths seen once. The sequenced material came from blood. These TCRs come from a male donor with vitiligo.

This chain connects TRBV6-6 to TRBJ1-2; D gene unclear. This CDR3 spans 11 amino acids. Germline V CDR1 and CDR2: MNHNY, SVGAGI (reference sequence). Between the trimmed V and J ends, which lost 4 bases and 3 bases, there was a span of 3 bases. CDR3 in amino acids: CASSSDYGYTF. The DNA of the CDR3 is TGTGCCAGCAGTTCGGACTATGGCTACACCTTC.

The V call is TRBV4-1, the J call TRBJ2-5; 7 bases are shared with TRBD1. The CDR3 is 15 amino acids. V lost 3 bases to trimming and J lost 4 bases; unmatched junction nucleotides: 8. Germline V gives CDR1 MGHRA, CDR2 YSYEKL. The CDR3 loop reads CASSHLGQTPETQYF. CDR3 bases: TGCGCCAGCAGCCACTTGGGACAGACACCAGAGACCCAGTACTTC.

V and J are TRBV4-3 and TRBJ1-5; D is undetermined. Germline CDR1 is LGHNA and CDR2 is YSLEER. This CDR3 has 14 amino acids. The germline V and J ends were trimmed by 8 bases and 2 bases, with 13 bases remaining between them. The CDR3 spells CASSLGWGNQPQHF. In DNA, the CDR3 is TGCGCCAGCTCCCTCGGGTGGGGCAATCAGCCCCAGCATTTT.

This chain links TRBV19 with TRBJ2-7; 8 nucleotides line up with TRBD1. The CDR3 loop spans 13 amino acids. V lost 5 bases to trimming and J lost 5 bases; unmatched junction nucleotides: 5. The V gene's germline CDR1 is LNHDA and CDR2 SQIVND (reference sequence). CDR3 sequence: CASSADRAHEQYF. CDR3 DNA sequence: TGTGCCAGTAGTGCGGACAGGGCCCACGAGCAGTACTTC.

The chain couples TRBV7-2 to TRBJ2-5; TRBD2 might be the D (6 bases). Per the germline V gene, CDR1 is SGHTA and CDR2 is FQGNSA. The CDR3 totals 13 residues. The germline V and J ends were trimmed by 3 bases and 7 bases, with 12 bases remaining between them. The DNA of the CDR3 is TGTGCCAGCAGCTTGGAGGGAGGAGGGACCCAGTACTTC. Its translation: CASSLEGGGTQYF.

This clone turned up a few times. In the same sample, other DNA sequences code for this CDR3. The chain recombines TRBV5-1 with TRBJ2-3, with 7 bases identical to TRBD1. Germline loops: CDR1 SGHRS, CDR2 YFSETQ. The CDR3 has 14 residues. The V and J ends lost 4 bases and 2 bases, in that order; junction bases with no gene match: 4. CDR3 bases: TGCGCCAGCAGCCCGGGACAGTACACAGATACGCAGTATTTT. Its translation is CASSPGQYTDTQYF.

The chain couples TRBV6-6 to TRBJ2-3; 11 bases fit TRBD2. Trimming removed 4 bases from V and 1 base from J; junction bases left unmatched: 1. The length of the CDR3 is 15 residues. Germline-derived CDR1 and CDR2 are MNHNY and SVGAGI (reference sequence). The CDR3 nucleotides are TGTGCCAGCAGTTTTAGCGGGGGGGGCACAGATACGCAGTATTTT. It translates to CASSFSGGGTDTQYF.

V is TRBV4-2 and J is TRBJ2-5, with 10 bases fitting TRBD1. CDR1 and CDR2 from the germline V gene are LGHNA and YNFKEQ. V shed 1 base and J 5 bases; nucleotides not matched to a gene: 4. CDR3 length: 15 amino acids. The CDR3 protein is CASSQVGGQGETQYF. The CDR3 nucleotides read TGTGCCAGCAGCCAAGTTGGGGGACAGGGGGAGACCCAGTACTTC.

This clone is a singleton in its sample. The chain has TRBV7-2 and TRBJ2-2, with TRBD1 matching 8 bases. The CDR3 is 16 amino acids. The V gene's germline CDR1 is SGHTA and CDR2 FQGNSA. Unmatched junction bases numbered 13, after V lost 5 bases and J lost 8 bases. The CDR3 nucleotides read TGTGCCAGCAGCAGGGCAGGGGGCCCCGCTCGTGGGGAGCTGTTTTTT. This encodes CASSRAGGPARGELFF.

J is TRBJ2-5 and V is TRBV5-4; 10 bases align to TRBD2. CDR3 length equals 14 residues. V shed 2 bases, J shed 11 bases, and the junction held 9 bases outside the gene matches. Germline CDR1 is SGHNT and CDR2 is YYREEE (reference sequence). CDR3 loop: CASSLAGGKVRQYF. CDR3 DNA sequence: TGTGCCAGCAGCTTAGCGGGGGGGAAAGTAAGGCAGTACTTC.

This sequence joins TRBV10-3 and TRBJ2-1; D is possibly TRBD2 (7 bases). Germline V gene lookup returns CDR1 ENHRY and CDR2 SYGVKD. The CDR3 is made up of 15 amino acids. Trimming shortened V by 11 bases and J by 3 bases, and 20 bases separated the two germline ends. This CDR3 is CASQGGGQIYNEQFF. CDR3 DNA sequence: TGTGCCTCCCAGGGAGGGGGGCAGATCTACAATGAGCAGTTCTTC.